This is a list of T cell receptor beta chains from one sample in a study of blood T cell repertoires in COVID-19. Here immunoSEQ multiplex PCR was the method, and the copy in TCRdb shows in-frame clones only, minus some. The sample yields approximately 130,000 clones, roughly 79% seen once. The material sequenced was peripheral blood. The receptors originated from a human donor in a cohort sampled during active COVID-19. The CDR3 runs from the conserved cysteine through the conserved F or W. D genes are given only for firm matches.

V,J,D,CDR3
TRBV7-2,TRBJ1-2,-,CASSLQESNYGYTF
TRBV3-1/TRBV3-2,TRBJ1-2,TRBD1,CASSQSRTGGNYGYTF
TRBV5-4,TRBJ2-5,-,CASSFIGGWETQYF
TRBV3-1/TRBV3-2,TRBJ1-5,TRBD1,CASSFQGVGNQPQHF
TRBV28,TRBJ1-1,-,CASSRGGTGTEAFF
TRBV18,TRBJ1-5,-,CASSADRHFNQPQHF
TRBV7-9,TRBJ1-5,-,CASSLGGWPADNQPQHF
TRBV14,TRBJ1-1,-,CASSQALTEAFF
TRBV5-1,TRBJ1-2,TRBD1,CASSRGQGIDYGYTF
TRBV6-2/TRBV6-3,TRBJ2-7,TRBD2,CASSPGLAGREQYF
TRBV5-7,TRBJ2-7,-,CASSLGDTTYEQYF
TRBV10-3,TRBJ1-3,TRBD1,CAITPGQGNSGNTIYF
TRBV30,TRBJ1-1,-,CAWRGGKVLNTEAFF
TRBV24-1,TRBJ2-2,TRBD2,CATALAGFGELFF
TRBV11-2,TRBJ1-2,-,CASSSYRDNNYGYTF
TRBV6-5,TRBJ2-7,-,CASRGDTYEQYF
TRBV5-4,TRBJ1-2,-,CASSLERGAGGYTF
TRBV5-1,TRBJ1-6,TRBD1,CASSLGQGGNSPLHF
TRBV10-3,TRBJ2-7,TRBD2,CAISEPDPASGYEQYF
TRBV5-6,TRBJ2-3,-,CASVTGFTDTQYF
TRBV9,TRBJ1-2,-,CASSDDRTANYGYTF
TRBV4-1,TRBJ2-7,-,CASSVAFGQSYEQYF
TRBV18,TRBJ2-7,-,CASSPRSDPYEQYF
TRBV27,TRBJ1-6,-,CASSPTTLPNSPLHF
TRBV10-1,TRBJ2-5,TRBD1,CASSRDSEETQYF
TRBV2,TRBJ1-5,TRBD1,CASSEDVAGGQPQHF
TRBV5-1,TRBJ2-5,TRBD1,CASSYGTGVETQYF
TRBV18,TRBJ2-7,TRBD1,CASSPAGGNEQYF
TRBV19,TRBJ1-4,TRBD1,CASSGWDRLTADDATNEKLFF
TRBV9,TRBJ2-3,TRBD2,CASSVQRGSTDTQYF
TRBV2,TRBJ1-1,-,CASSNTGGGVNTEAFF
TRBV12-5,TRBJ2-5,-,CASGKTEYQETQYF
TRBV28,TRBJ1-1,-,CASSLGAVRKAFF
TRBV12-3/TRBV12-4,TRBJ2-7,-,CASSSPGGYEQYF
TRBV6-5,TRBJ1-2,-,CASSYSLRYGYTF
TRBV5-5,TRBJ2-5,TRBD2,CASSTGLAYQETQYF
TRBV19,TRBJ1-1,-,CASSSGQRNTEAFF
TRBV24-1,TRBJ1-2,-,CATSDNYGYTF
TRBV5-1,TRBJ2-1,TRBD2,CASSPGLAVYNEQFF
TRBV19,TRBJ1-2,TRBD1,CASRGPGTGIHYGYTF
TRBV7-8,TRBJ2-7,-,CASSLDSSYEQYF
TRBV7-9,TRBJ2-7,TRBD1,CASSFRDRIYEQYF
TRBV9,TRBJ2-3,TRBD2,CASSLAGLTTDTQYF
TRBV6-6,TRBJ2-3,TRBD1,CASNQTPGQGLDTQYF
TRBV5-1,TRBJ2-2,TRBD2,CASSLAGRAGELFF
TRBV3-1/TRBV3-2,TRBJ1-6,TRBD1,CASSLPVGTGNSPLHF